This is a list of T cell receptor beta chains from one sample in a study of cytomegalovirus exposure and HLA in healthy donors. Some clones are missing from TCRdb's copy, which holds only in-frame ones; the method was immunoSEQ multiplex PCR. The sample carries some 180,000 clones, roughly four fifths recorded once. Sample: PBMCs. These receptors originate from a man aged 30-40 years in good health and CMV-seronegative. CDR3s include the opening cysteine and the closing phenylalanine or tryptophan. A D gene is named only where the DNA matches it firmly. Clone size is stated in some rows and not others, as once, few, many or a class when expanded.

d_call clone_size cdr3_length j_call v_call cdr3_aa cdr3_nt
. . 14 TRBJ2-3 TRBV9 CASSVALGTDTQYF TGTGCCAGCAGCGTAGCGCTAGGCACAGATACGCAGTATTTT
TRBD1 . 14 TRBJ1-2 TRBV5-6 CASSSTRTGAGYTF TGTGCCAGCAGCTCAACGCGGACAGGGGCTGGCTACACCTTC
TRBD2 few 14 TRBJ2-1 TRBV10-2 CASSSSGASSGQFF TGCGCCAGCAGTTCTAGCGGGGCTAGCTCGGGGCAGTTCTTC
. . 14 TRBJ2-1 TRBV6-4 CASSVQAGTNEQFF TGTGCCAGCAGTGTTCAGGCAGGTACCAATGAGCAGTTCTTC
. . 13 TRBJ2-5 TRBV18 CASSPGTQETQYF TGTGCCAGCTCTCCCGGGACACAAGAGACCCAGTACTTC
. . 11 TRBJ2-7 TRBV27 CASSSIGEQYF TGTGCCAGCAGTAGCATCGGGGAGCAGTACTTC
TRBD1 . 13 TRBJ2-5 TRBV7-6 CASSYDREETQYF TGTGCCAGCAGCTACGACAGGGAGGAGACCCAGTACTTC
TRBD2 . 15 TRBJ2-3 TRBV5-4 CASSFALATTDTQYF TGTGCCAGCAGCTTCGCACTAGCGACTACAGATACGCAGTATTTT
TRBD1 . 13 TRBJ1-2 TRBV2 CASSTTGNYGYTF TGTGCCAGCAGTACGACAGGGAACTATGGCTACACCTTC
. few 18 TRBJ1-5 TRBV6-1 CASSEGEGGAYSNQPQHF TGTGCCAGCAGTGAAGGGGAGGGTGGGGCTTATAGCAATCAGCCCCAGCATTTT
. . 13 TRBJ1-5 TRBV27 CASSLGGDQPQHF TGTGCCAGCAGTTTAGGAGGAGACCAGCCCCAGCATTTT
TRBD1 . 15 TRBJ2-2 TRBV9 CASSEGTGLTGELFF TGTGCCAGCAGCGAGGGGACAGGCCTGACCGGGGAGCTGTTTTTT
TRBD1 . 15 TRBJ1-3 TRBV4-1 CASSEADRDGNTIYF TGCGCCAGCAGCGAAGCGGACAGGGATGGAAACACCATATATTTT
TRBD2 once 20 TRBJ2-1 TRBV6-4 CASSDSGGTSGIGYYNEQFF TGTGCCAGCAGTGACTCCGGGGGGACTAGCGGGATTGGGTACTACAATGAGCAGTTCTTC
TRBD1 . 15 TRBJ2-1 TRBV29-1 CSVNSAGGWYNEQFF TGCAGCGTTAACTCGGCAGGGGGCTGGTACAATGAGCAGTTCTTC
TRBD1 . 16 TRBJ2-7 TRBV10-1 CASSLGQGMGFFEQYF TGCGCCAGCAGTCTTGGACAGGGAATGGGATTCTTCGAGCAGTACTTC
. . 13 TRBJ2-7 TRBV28 CASSLWGTGEQYF TGTGCCAGCAGTTTATGGGGTACGGGGGAGCAGTACTTC
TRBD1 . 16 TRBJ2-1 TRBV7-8 CASSHYAGTGGLEQFF TGTGCCAGCAGCCACTACGCCGGGACAGGGGGCTTGGAGCAGTTCTTC
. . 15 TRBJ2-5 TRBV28 CASSLGPQGLETQYF TGTGCCAGCAGTTTAGGACCCCAGGGTCTAGAGACCCAGTACTTC
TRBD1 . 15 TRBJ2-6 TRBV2 CAGGQDNSGANVLTF TGTGCCGGGGGACAGGACAACTCTGGGGCCAACGTCCTGACTTTC
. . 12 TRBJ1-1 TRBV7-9 CSSAGRDTEAFF TGTTCCAGCGCGGGGAGGGACACTGAGGCTTTCTTT
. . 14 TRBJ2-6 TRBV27 CASSLGTGSNVLTF TGTGCCAGCAGTTTAGGTACAGGAAGCAACGTCCTGACTTTC